This TCR beta chain was sequenced for a study of a mutant IDH1 vaccine in newly diagnosed glioma. Study in general: The treated population exhibited a male proportion of about 62%, a female proportion of approximately 38%, and a mean age of around 40 years. Those enrolled had earlier been treated with radiotherapy, temozolomide, or both, mostly both. Study findings and constraints: Changes in top peripheral clonotypes did not appear linked to pseudoprogression.

This sample's time point: baseline, week 1 (first vaccination visit). The treatment was: pre-vaccination baseline after standard-of-care therapy. New WHO grade 3 or 4 IDH1-mutant, ATRX-lost astrocytomas were present in all donors. Comments on this clone: The antigen remains undetermined.

Repertoires were generated with immunoSEQ multiplex PCR, while TCRdb's copy carries only in-frame clones and drops some. This table holds 80,000 to 100,000 clones, about 82% found once. The CDR3 has 14 amino acids. CDR1 is SEHNR, CDR2 FQNEAQ, per germline (reference sequence). V dropped 5 bases and J dropped 1 base, with 12 bases sitting between them. The source of this sequence is a man aged 40-49 years with glioma. The input for sequencing was PBMCs, taken from a glioma patient treated with radiotherapy, temozolomide or both. The chain combines TRBV7-9 with TRBJ2-7, with D possibly called TRBD1 or TRBD2 (5 bases each). Here the CDR3 DNA reads TGTGCCAGCAGCCAGGGACGCGCTTCCTACGAGCAGTACTTC. Protein product: CASSQGRASYEQYF.